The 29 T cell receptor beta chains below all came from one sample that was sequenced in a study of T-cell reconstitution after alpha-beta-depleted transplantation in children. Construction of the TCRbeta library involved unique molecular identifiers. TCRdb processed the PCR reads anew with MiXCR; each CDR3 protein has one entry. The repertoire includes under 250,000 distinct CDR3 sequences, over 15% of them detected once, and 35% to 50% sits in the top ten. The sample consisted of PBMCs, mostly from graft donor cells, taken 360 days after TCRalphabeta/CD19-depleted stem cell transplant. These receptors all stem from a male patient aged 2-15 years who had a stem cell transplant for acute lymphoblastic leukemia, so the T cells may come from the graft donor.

The CDR3: CASSQDLSGGAFRDTGELFF. The CDR3 nucleotides are TGCGCCAGCAGCCAAGATCTGAGCGGGGGGGCCTTTCGTGACACCGGGGAGCTGTTTTTT. This chain links TRBV4-3 with TRBJ2-2; 10 nucleotides match TRBD2. The germline CDR1 and CDR2 sequences are LGHNA and YSLEER. CDR3 size: 20 residues. J was trimmed by 3 bases and V by 0 bases; bases with no gene match: 13.

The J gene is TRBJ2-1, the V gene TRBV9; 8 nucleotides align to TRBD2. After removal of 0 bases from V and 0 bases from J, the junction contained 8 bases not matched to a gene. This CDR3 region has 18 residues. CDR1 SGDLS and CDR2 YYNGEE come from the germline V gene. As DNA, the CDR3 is TGTGCCAGCAGCGTAGACGGGGGGGCCCCGAGCTCCTACAATGAGCAGTTCTTC. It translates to CASSVDGGAPSSYNEQFF.

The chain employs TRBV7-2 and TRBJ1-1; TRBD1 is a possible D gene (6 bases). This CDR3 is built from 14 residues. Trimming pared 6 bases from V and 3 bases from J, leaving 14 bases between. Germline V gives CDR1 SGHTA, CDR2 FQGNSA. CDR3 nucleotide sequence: TGTGCCAGCAGACCCGGTGGGGGGCACACTGAAGCTTTCTTT. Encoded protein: CASRPGGGHTEAFF.

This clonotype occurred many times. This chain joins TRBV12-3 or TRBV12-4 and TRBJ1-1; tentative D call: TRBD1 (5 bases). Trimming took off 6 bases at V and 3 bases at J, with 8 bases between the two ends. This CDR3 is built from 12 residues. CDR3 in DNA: TGTGCCAGCAGCACAGGTCACACTGAAGCTTTCTTT. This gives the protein CASSTGHTEAFF.

Here the CDR3 DNA reads TGTGCCAGCAGGGGGACAGGGGGACGGGACACTGAAGCTTTCTTT. Translated: CASRGTGGRDTEAFF. The chain joins TRBV7-9 to TRBJ1-1; 11 bases line up with TRBD1. Trimming cost V 6 bases and J 3 bases; bases outside gene matches: 6. Per germline, CDR1 SEHNR and CDR2 FQNEAQ (reference sequence). The CDR3 extends over 15 amino acids.

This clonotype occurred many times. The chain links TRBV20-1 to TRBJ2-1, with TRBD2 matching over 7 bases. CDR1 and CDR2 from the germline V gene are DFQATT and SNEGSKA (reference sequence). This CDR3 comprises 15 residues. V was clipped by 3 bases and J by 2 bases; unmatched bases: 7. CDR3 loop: CSARGRESAYNEQFF. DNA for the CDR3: TGCAGTGCTAGGGGGCGGGAGTCGGCCTACAATGAGCAGTTCTTC.

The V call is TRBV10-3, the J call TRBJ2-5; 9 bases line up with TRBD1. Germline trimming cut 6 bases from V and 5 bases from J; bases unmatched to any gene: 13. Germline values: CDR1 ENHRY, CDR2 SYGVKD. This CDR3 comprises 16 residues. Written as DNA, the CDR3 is TGTGCCATCAGCGCCGGGACAGGGAGGTCGGAGGAGACCCAGTACTTC. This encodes CAISAGTGRSEETQYF.

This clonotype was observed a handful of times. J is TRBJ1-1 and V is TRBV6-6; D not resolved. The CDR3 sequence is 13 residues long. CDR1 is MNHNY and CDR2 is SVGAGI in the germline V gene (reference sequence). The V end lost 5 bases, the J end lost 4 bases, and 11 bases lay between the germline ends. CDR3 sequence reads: CASSKFATTEAFF. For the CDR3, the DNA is TGTGCCAGCAGTAAATTCGCGACCACTGAAGCTTTCTTT.

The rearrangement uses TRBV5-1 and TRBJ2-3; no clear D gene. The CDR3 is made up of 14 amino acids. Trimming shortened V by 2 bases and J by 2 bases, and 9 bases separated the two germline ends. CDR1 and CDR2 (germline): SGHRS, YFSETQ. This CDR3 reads CASSFRTATDTQYF. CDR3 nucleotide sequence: TGCGCCAGCAGCTTCCGCACCGCCACAGATACGCAGTATTTT.

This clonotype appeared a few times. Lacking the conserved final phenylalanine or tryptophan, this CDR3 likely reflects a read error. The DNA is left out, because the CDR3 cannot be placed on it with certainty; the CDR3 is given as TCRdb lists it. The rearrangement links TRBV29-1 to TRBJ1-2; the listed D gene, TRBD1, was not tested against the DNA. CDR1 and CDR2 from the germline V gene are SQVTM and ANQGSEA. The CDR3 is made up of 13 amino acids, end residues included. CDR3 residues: CSVVWGDLGDTKV.

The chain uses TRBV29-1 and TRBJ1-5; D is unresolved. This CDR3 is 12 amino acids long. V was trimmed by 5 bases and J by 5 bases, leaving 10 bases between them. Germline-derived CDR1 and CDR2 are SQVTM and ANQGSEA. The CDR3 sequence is CSVRQPDQPQHF. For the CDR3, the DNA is TGCAGCGTTAGGCAGCCAGATCAGCCCCAGCATTTT.

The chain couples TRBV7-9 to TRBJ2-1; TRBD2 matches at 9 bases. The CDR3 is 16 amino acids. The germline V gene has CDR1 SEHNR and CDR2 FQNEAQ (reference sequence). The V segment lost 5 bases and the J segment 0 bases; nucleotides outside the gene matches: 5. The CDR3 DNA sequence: TGTGCCAGCAGCATCAATAGCGGGAGCTCCTACAATGAGCAGTTCTTC. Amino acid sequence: CASSINSGSSYNEQFF.

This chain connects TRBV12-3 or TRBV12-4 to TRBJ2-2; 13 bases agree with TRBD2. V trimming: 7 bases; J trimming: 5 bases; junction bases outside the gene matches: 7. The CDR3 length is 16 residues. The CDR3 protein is CASTQRTSGSTGELFF. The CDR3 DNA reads TGTGCCAGCACCCAAAGGACTAGCGGGAGTACCGGGGAGCTGTTTTTT.

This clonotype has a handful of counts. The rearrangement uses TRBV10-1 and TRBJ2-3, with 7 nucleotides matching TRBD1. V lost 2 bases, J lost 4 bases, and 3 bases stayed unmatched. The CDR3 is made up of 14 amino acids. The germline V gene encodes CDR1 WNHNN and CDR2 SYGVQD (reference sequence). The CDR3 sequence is CASSEDRAADTQYF. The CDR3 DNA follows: TGCGCCAGCAGTGAGGACAGGGCGGCAGATACGCAGTATTTT.

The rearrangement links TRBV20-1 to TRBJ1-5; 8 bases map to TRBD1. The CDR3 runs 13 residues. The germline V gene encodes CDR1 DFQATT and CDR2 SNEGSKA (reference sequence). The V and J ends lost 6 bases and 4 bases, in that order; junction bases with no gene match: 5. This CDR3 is CSAKTGENQPQHF. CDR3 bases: TGCAGTGCCAAGACAGGGGAGAATCAGCCCCAGCATTTT.

Here the CDR3 DNA reads TGTGCCAGCAGTTACTACTTAGCGGGGGGGTACAATGAGCAGTTCTTC. Its protein is CASSYYLAGGYNEQFF. This sequence joins TRBV6-2 or TRBV6-3 and TRBJ2-1, with 11 bases fitting TRBD2. The J segment lost 4 bases and the V segment lost 1 base, leaving 3 bases of the junction unmatched. Germline CDR1 and CDR2: MNHEY and SVGEGT. CDR3 size: 16 residues.

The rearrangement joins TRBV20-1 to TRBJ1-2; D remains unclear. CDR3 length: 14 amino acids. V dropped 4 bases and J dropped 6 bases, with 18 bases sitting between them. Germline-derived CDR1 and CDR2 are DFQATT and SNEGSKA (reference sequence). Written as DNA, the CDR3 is TGCAGTGCTAATGGAAAGGCGATATATGATGGCTACACCTTC. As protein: CSANGKAIYDGYTF.

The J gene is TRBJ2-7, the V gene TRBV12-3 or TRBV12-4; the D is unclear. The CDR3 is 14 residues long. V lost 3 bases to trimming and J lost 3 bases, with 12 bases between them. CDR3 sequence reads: CASSFRDGYYEQYF. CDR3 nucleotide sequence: TGTGCCAGCAGTTTTCGAGATGGATACTACGAGCAGTACTTC.

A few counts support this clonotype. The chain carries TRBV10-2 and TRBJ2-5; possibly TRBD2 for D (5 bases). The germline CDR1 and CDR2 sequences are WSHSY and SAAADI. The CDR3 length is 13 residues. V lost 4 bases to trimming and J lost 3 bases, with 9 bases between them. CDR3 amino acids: CASSGPGKETQYF. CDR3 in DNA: TGCGCCAGCAGTGGACCGGGGAAAGAGACCCAGTACTTC.

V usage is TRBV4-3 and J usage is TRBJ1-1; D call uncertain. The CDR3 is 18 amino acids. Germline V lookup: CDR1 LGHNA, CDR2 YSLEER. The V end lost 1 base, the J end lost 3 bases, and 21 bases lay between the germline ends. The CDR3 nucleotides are TGCGCCAGCAGCCAAGGGGTCTATAAGTCTCAGCGGGACACTGAAGCTTTCTTT. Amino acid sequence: CASSQGVYKSQRDTEAFF.

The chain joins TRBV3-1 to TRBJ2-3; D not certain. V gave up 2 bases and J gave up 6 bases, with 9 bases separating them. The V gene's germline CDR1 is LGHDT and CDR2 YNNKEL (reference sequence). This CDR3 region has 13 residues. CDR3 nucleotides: TGTGCCAGCAGCCAAACCCGTAGGGATACGCAGTATTTT. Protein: CASSQTRRDTQYF.

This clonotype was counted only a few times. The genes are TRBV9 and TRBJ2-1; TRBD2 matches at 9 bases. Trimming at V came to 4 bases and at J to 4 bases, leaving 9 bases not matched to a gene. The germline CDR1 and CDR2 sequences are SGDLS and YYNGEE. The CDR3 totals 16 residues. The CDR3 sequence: CASSLTLAGLYNEQFF. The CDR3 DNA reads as TGTGCCAGCAGCCTCACGCTAGCGGGGTTGTACAATGAGCAGTTCTTC.

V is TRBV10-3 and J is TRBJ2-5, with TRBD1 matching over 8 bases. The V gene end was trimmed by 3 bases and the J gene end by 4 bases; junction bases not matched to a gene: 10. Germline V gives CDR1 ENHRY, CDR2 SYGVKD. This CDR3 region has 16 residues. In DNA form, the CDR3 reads TGTGCCATCAGTGACCCTCCAGGGGGCGCGACAGAGACCCAGTACTTC. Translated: CAISDPPGGATETQYF.

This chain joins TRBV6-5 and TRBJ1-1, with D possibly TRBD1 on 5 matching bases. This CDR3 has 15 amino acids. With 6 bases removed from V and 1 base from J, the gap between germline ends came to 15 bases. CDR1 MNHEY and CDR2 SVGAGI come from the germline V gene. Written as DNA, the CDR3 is TGTGCCAGCAGCCGACGGGTGACAGCGAACACTGAAGCTTTCTTT. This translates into CASSRRVTANTEAFF.

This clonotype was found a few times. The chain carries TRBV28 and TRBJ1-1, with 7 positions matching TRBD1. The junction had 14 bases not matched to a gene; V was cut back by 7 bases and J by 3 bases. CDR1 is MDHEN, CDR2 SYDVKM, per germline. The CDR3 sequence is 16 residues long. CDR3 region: CASIKLRDDRDTEAFF. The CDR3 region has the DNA TGTGCCAGCATCAAATTAAGGGATGACAGGGACACTGAAGCTTTCTTT.

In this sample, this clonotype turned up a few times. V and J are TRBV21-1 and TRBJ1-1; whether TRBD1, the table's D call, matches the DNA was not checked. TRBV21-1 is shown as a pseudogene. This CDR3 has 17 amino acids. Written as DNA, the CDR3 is TGTGCCAGCAGCTCATACCGGGACGGACCCATGAACACTGAAGCTTTCTTT. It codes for CASSSYRDGPMNTEAFF.

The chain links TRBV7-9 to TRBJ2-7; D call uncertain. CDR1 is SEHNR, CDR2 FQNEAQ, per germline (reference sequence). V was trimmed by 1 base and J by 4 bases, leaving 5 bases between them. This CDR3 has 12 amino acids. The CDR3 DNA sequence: TGTGCCAGCAGCTTAGAAATTTACGAGCAGTACTTC. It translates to CASSLEIYEQYF.

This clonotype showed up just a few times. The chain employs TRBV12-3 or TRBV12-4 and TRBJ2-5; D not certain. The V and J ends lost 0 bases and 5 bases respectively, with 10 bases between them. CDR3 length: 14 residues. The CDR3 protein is CASSLADPSETQYF. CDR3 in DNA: TGTGCCAGCAGTTTAGCGGATCCTTCTGAGACCCAGTACTTC.

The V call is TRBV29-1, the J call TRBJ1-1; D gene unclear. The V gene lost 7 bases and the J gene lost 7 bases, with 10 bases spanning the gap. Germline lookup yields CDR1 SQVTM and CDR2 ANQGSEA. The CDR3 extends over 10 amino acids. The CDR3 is CSAEVDEAFF. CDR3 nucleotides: TGCAGCGCAGAGGTAGATGAAGCTTTCTTT.